Here is one TCR beta chain with its context. This sample is drawn from a study of CD8 T cells in Susac syndrome. CD8+ and CD4+ T cells taken from blood had their TCR beta sequenced. The multiple sclerosis controls, all treatment-naive patients, had relapsing-remitting disease that was stable or active. This CDR3 comprises 13 residues. Per germline, CDR1 SGDLS and CDR2 YYNGEE. V was clipped by 0 bases and J by 5 bases, with 9 bases between them. Reverse transcription of roughly 0.45 to 1 ug RNA was performed with random hexamers. By means of immunoSEQ multiplex PCR, TCR beta CDR3 spanning 54 Vbeta and 13 Jbeta underwent amplification. TCRdb reprocessed the immunoSEQ multiplex PCR reads via MiXCR and lists one record per CDR3 protein. The sample contains about 290,000 distinct CDR3 sequences, roughly 85% of which appear only once.

This sequence was found in a human donor with multiple sclerosis. Source material: CD8+ T cells from PBMCs. This chain links TRBV9 with TRBJ2-7; D gene uncertain. The CDR3 region is CASSVDTYHEQYF. CDR3 bases: TGTGCCAGCAGCGTAGACACGTACCACGAGCAGTACTTC.